This T cell receptor delta chain was recovered during a study of Vδ1+ human thymocytes. Extracted RNA was reverse transcribed into cDNA. Pooled V-gene forward primers with one constant-region reverse primer generated the CDR3 amplicons by multiplex PCR. TCRdb re-processed the multiplex PCR reads via CATT. The repertoire includes roughly 55,000 delta-chain clones, approximately 16% of them detected once, and under 0.6% sits in the top ten. General study points: Thymic TRG and TRD repertoires appeared highly polyclonal, with Gaussian CDR3 length distributions.

The CDR3 consists of 20 residues. Germline V gene data show CDR1 as TSWWSYY and CDR2 as QGS. Trimming cost V 2 bases and J 4 bases; bases outside gene matches: 20. To note about this clone: As yet, its antigen is unknown.

The source of this sequence is a boy under two years old who had congenital heart surgery. The chain links TRDV1 to TRDJ1; 9 bases match TRDD3. The sequenced sample was Vdelta1+ gamma-delta thymocytes from the thymus. Documented subset: FACS-sorted CD3+ TCRalphabeta- TCRVdelta1+ TCRVdelta2- thymocytes. In DNA form, the CDR3 reads TGTGCTCTTGGGGAAACGGTCCCCCATCCGTGGGGGATAGAAGACGATAAACTCATCTTT. Translating gives CALGETVPHPWGIEDDKLIF.